Presented here are 26 T cell receptor beta chains from one specimen sequenced in a study of blood T cell repertoires in COVID-19. This table comes from immunoSEQ multiplex PCR, and its TCRdb copy is limited to in-frame clones, with some not included. The sample records 200,000 to 300,000 clones, about 85% being singletons. The source material was peripheral blood. The receptors shown here come from a man aged 55 to 70 who had recovered from COVID-19.

V gene TRBV14 combines with J gene TRBJ2-5, with a weak D call TRBD1 (5 bases). Trimming took off 1 base at V and 4 bases at J, with 10 bases between the two ends. This CDR3 has 14 residues. Germline CDR1 reads SGHDN; CDR2 reads FVKESK. CDR3 loop: CASSQVGVPETQYF. DNA for the CDR3: TGTGCCAGCAGCCAAGTAGGGGTACCAGAGACCCAGTACTTC.

The V and J genes are TRBV11-2 and TRBJ2-3; TRBD2 agrees at 8 bases. Germline V CDR1 and CDR2: SGHAT, FQNNGV. CDR3 size: 15 residues. J was trimmed by 0 bases and V by 5 bases; bases with no gene match: 4. The CDR3 DNA is TGTGCCAGCAGCGCCGGGACTAGTAGCACAGATACGCAGTATTTT. Amino acid sequence: CASSAGTSSTDTQYF.

V and J are TRBV18 and TRBJ1-1; TRBD1 is a possible D gene (5 bases). V was cut by 6 bases and J by 1 base, with 12 bases left in between. The CDR3 extends over 14 amino acids. Germline V lookup: CDR1 KGHSH, CDR2 LQKENI. CDR3 in amino acids: CASSRQKTNTEAFF. For the CDR3, the DNA is TGTGCCAGCTCCCGACAGAAGACGAACACTGAAGCTTTCTTT.

This clone was seen once. The chain is built from TRBV14 and TRBJ2-1; no definite D call. V was cut by 1 base and J by 6 bases, with 10 bases left in between. The CDR3 extends over 14 amino acids. Per the germline V gene, CDR1 is SGHDN and CDR2 is FVKESK. As DNA, the CDR3 is TGTGCCAGCAGCCAAGTAAAGTTAGTCAATGAGCAGTTCTTC. As protein: CASSQVKLVNEQFF. The variable domain in full, with the rest retrieved from reference TRBV14 and TRBJ2-1, is EAGVTQFPSHSVIEKGQTVTLRCDPISGHDNLYWYRRVMGKEIKFLLHFVKESKQDESGMPNNRFLAERTGGTYSTLKVQPAELEDSGVYFCASSQVKLVNEQFFGPGTRLTVL.

This chain links TRBV30 with TRBJ1-2, with D possibly TRBD1 on 5 matching bases. CDR1 and CDR2 (germline): GTSNPN, SVGIG (reference sequence). This CDR3 region has 14 residues. V lost 6 bases and J 3 bases, leaving 17 bases between the germline ends. The CDR3 nucleotides read TGTGCCTGCCCCAGCGGGGGAGGCGACTATGGCTACACCTTC. Amino acid sequence: CACPSGGGDYGYTF. Complete variable domain (other parts from reference TRBV30 and TRBJ1-2): SQTIHQWPATLVQPVGSPLSLECTVEGTSNPNLYWYRQAAGRGLQLLFYSVGIGQISSEVPQNLSASRPQDRQFILSSKKLLLSDSGFYLCACPSGGGDYGYTFGSGTRLTVV.

The V gene is TRBV3-1 (or the pseudogene TRBV3-2), the J gene TRBJ2-2; the match to TRBD1 covers 9 bases. With 5 bases clipped from V and 4 bases from J, the junction kept 8 bases outside the gene matches. This CDR3 contains 16 residues. CDR1 is LGHDT, CDR2 YNNKEL, per germline (reference sequence). This CDR3 is CASSARTGEFTGELFF. The CDR3 DNA reads TGTGCCAGCAGCGCAAGGACAGGGGAATTCACCGGGGAGCTGTTTTTT.

The genes are TRBV24-1 and TRBJ2-5; 7 nucleotides line up with TRBD2. The CDR3 has 17 residues. Losses at the gene ends were 4 bases for V and 5 bases for J; bases not matched to a gene: 15. Per germline, CDR1 KGHDR and CDR2 SFDVKD. CDR3 region: CATSDPAASWRGETQYF. The CDR3 DNA follows: TGTGCCACCAGTGACCCTGCGGCTTCCTGGCGGGGGGAGACCCAGTACTTC.

The genes are TRBV7-9 and TRBJ2-1; 9 positions match TRBD1. This CDR3 is 13 amino acids long. Germline loops: CDR1 SEHNR, CDR2 FQNEAQ (reference sequence). With 5 bases clipped from V and 14 bases from J, the junction kept 10 bases outside the gene matches. CDR3 bases: TGTGCCAGCAGCACCCCGGGCTGGGACAGGGAGTTCTTC. The encoded protein is CASSTPGWDREFF.

This chain links TRBV3-1 (or the pseudogene TRBV3-2) with TRBJ1-4; D possibly corresponds to TRBD1 (6 bases). Germline-derived CDR1 and CDR2 are LGHDT and YNNKEL (reference sequence). The CDR3 extends over 16 amino acids. The V gene lost 1 base and the J gene lost 0 bases, with 9 bases spanning the gap. This chain's CDR3 is CASSQVRTATNEKLFF. CDR3 nucleotide sequence: TGTGCCAGCAGCCAAGTGAGGACAGCAACTAATGAAAAACTGTTTTTT.

The V and J genes are TRBV11-2 and TRBJ2-5; no clear D. Germline-derived CDR1 and CDR2 are SGHAT and FQNNGV. Trimming stripped 4 bases from V and 1 base from J, with 13 bases between. The CDR3 runs 15 residues. CDR3 sequence reads: CASSYRGETQETQYF. The CDR3 nucleotides read TGTGCCAGCAGCTATAGAGGTGAAACCCAAGAGACCCAGTACTTC.

The chain combines TRBV19 with TRBJ1-3; D is possibly TRBD1 (6 bases). This CDR3 is 15 amino acids long. The V end lost 7 bases, the J end lost 0 bases, and 13 bases lay between the germline ends. The germline CDR1 and CDR2 sequences are LNHDA and SQIVND (reference sequence). Here the CDR3 DNA reads TGTGCCAGTAACCGGGGACACCGCTCTGGAAACACCATATATTTT. This encodes CASNRGHRSGNTIYF. The full variable domain, its missing parts supplied by reference TRBV19 and TRBJ1-3, is DGGITQSPKYLFRKEGQNVTLSCEQNLNHDAMYWYRQDPGQGLRLIYYSQIVNDFQKGDIAEGYSVSREKKESFPLTVTSAQKNPTAFYLCASNRGHRSGNTIYFGEGSWLTVV.

The V gene is TRBV3-1 (or the pseudogene TRBV3-2), the J gene TRBJ2-7; TRBD2 aligns across 10 bases. The CDR3 covers 14 residues. The germline V gene has CDR1 LGHDT and CDR2 YNNKEL (reference sequence). Trimming removed 4 bases from V and 2 bases from J; junction bases left unmatched: 2. The CDR3 spells CASSPSGGTYEQYV. DNA of the CDR3: TGTGCCAGCAGCCCTAGCGGGGGAACCTACGAGCAGTACGTC.

This clone was seen just once. The chain couples TRBV6-5 to TRBJ1-3, with unresolved D. V was cut by 2 bases and J by 8 bases, with 13 bases left in between. The germline V gene has CDR1 MNHEY and CDR2 SVGAGI. The CDR3 contains 14 residues. The CDR3 DNA reads as TGTGCCAGCAGTTACAGAGTAGGAGGAGACACCATATATTTT. Translation gives CASSYRVGGDTIYF.

The chain uses TRBV19 and TRBJ2-2, with D hard to call. CDR1 is LNHDA, CDR2 SQIVND, per germline (reference sequence). The CDR3 consists of 14 residues. Trimming removed 4 bases from V and 0 bases from J, with 6 bases in between. The CDR3 DNA reads TGTGCCAGTAGTAGTCGTACGAACACCGGGGAGCTGTTTTTT. Translating gives CASSSRTNTGELFF. The complete variable domain, with remaining parts taken from reference TRBV19 and TRBJ2-2, reads DGGITQSPKYLFRKEGQNVTLSCEQNLNHDAMYWYRQDPGQGLRLIYYSQIVNDFQKGDIAEGYSVSREKKESFPLTVTSAQKNPTAFYLCASSSRTNTGELFFGEGSRLTVL.

V gene TRBV11-2 combines with J gene TRBJ2-4; 9 positions match TRBD1. The CDR3 extends over 13 amino acids. Germline CDR1 is SGHAT and CDR2 is FQNNGV. V trimming: 5 bases; J trimming: 7 bases; junction bases outside the gene matches: 3. Here the CDR3 DNA reads TGTGCCAGCAGCACCGGACAGGGGAACATTCAGTACTTC. It yields the protein CASSTGQGNIQYF.

This clone has a single count. An end of the junction does not agree with germline; a read error may underlie this. This chain connects TRBV4-1 to TRBJ2-7; 7 nucleotides line up with TRBD1. The germline CDR1 and CDR2 sequences are MGHRA and YSYEKL. This CDR3 has 13 residues. CDR3 protein: CASSQDVGVGQLF. The CDR3 DNA is TGCGCCAGCAGCCAAGATGTAGGGGTGGGACAGCTCTTC.

The genes are TRBV18 and TRBJ1-6; no reliable D call. The V end lost 3 bases, the J end lost 7 bases, and 13 bases lay between the germline ends. Per the germline V gene, CDR1 is KGHSH and CDR2 is LQKENI. The CDR3 is made up of 15 amino acids. DNA for the CDR3: TGTGCCAGCTCACCCTGGGAGGGTAGGAATTCACCCCTCCACTTT. Translated, it gives CASSPWEGRNSPLHF.

The V call is TRBV6-2 or TRBV6-3, the J call TRBJ1-4, with D unresolved. Trimming cost V 3 bases and J 4 bases, with 6 bases left between them. Germline values: CDR1 MNHEY, CDR2 SVGEGT. The CDR3 runs 13 residues. This chain's CDR3 is CASSYYSNEKLFF. The CDR3 DNA is TGTGCCAGCAGTTATTACAGTAATGAAAAACTGTTTTTT.

To note about this clone: This specimen includes other DNA sequences encoding the same CDR3. The V and J genes are TRBV18 and TRBJ2-2, with 9 bases that match TRBD1. The CDR3 contains 15 residues. V shed 1 base and J 3 bases; nucleotides not matched to a gene: 0. Germline V lookup: CDR1 KGHSH, CDR2 LQKENI. This CDR3 reads CASSPRQGDTGELFF. In nucleotides, the CDR3 is TGTGCCAGCTCACCACGACAGGGGGACACCGGGGAGCTGTTTTTT.

The CDR3 DNA is TGTGCCAGCAGCAAAGGGACAGGACACAATCAGCCCCAGCATTTT. Translating it yields CASSKGTGHNQPQHF. V and J are TRBV21-1 and TRBJ1-5; TRBD1 is the table's D call, not checked against the DNA. TRBV21-1 is an annotated pseudogene. This CDR3 contains 15 residues.

The chain combines TRBV2 with TRBJ1-5; no reliable D call. Germline CDR1 SNHLY, CDR2 FYNNEI. Trimming pared 6 bases from V and 1 base from J, leaving 13 bases between. The CDR3 has 15 amino acids. The CDR3 DNA sequence: TGTGCCAGCAGCTTCGTGCCGGGAAGCAATCAGCCCCAGCATTTT. This codes for CASSFVPGSNQPQHF.

The rearrangement links TRBV12-3 or TRBV12-4 to TRBJ1-1; maybe TRBD1 (6 bases). V lost 7 bases to trimming and J lost 7 bases, with 13 bases between them. CDR3 length: 12 amino acids. CDR3 sequence (DNA): TGTGCCAGCACCCGGACAGTGAATGAAGCTTTCTTT. Translated: CASTRTVNEAFF.

V gene TRBV25-1 combines with J gene TRBJ1-4; D is perhaps TRBD1 (5 bases). The CDR3 contains 16 residues. V lost 4 bases and J lost 0, with 12 bases in between. Germline CDR1 and CDR2: MGHDK and SYGVNS. The CDR3 loop is CASSGAWGATNEKLFF. The CDR3 DNA reads as TGTGCCAGCAGTGGGGCGTGGGGGGCAACTAATGAAAAACTGTTTTTT.

This clone was seen a few times. The rearrangement joins TRBV6-5 to TRBJ1-1; D unresolved. This CDR3 spans 12 amino acids. V dropped 8 bases and J dropped 3 bases, with 10 bases sitting between them. Germline assignment: CDR1 MNHEY and CDR2 SVGAGI. CDR3: CASAQEDTEAFF. The CDR3 DNA reads TGTGCCAGCGCTCAAGAGGACACTGAAGCTTTCTTT.

V usage is TRBV30 and J usage is TRBJ2-1; D is possibly TRBD2 (6 bases). CDR3 size: 15 residues. Germline V gene sequence: CDR1 GTSNPN, CDR2 SVGIG (reference sequence). Deletions cut 3 bases from V and 8 bases from J, with 20 bases between. The CDR3: CAWRSPGRRGDEQFF. In nucleotides, the CDR3 is TGTGCCTGGAGATCCCCCGGAAGGAGGGGAGATGAGCAGTTCTTC.

The chain carries TRBV24-1 and TRBJ2-1; D is perhaps TRBD1 (5 bases). CDR3 size: 13 residues. With 7 bases removed from V and 5 bases from J, the gap between germline ends came to 11 bases. The germline V gene has CDR1 KGHDR and CDR2 SFDVKD. The CDR3 loop reads CATRQGKNNEQFF. DNA for the CDR3: TGTGCCACCAGGCAGGGTAAAAACAATGAGCAGTTCTTC.